Sequencing of this TCR beta chain was carried out in a study of T-cell memory formation after mild COVID-19 (dated by TCRdb to about 2021). Some background on the complete study: Most TCR sequence clusters were specific to one of the two donors. T-cell clones expanding and contracting after mild COVID-19 in a couple of donors were tracked by longitudinal TCRalpha and TCRbeta repertoire sequencing. Two young, previously healthy adult volunteers made up the cohort, one male and one female. What the work shows at the level of the full study, not this receptor alone: Contracting CD4+ clones appeared mostly in the CM and EM memory subsets, whereas CD8+ clones were enriched in EMRA. From day 15 to 85, contracting clones showed balanced CD4/CD8 phenotypes, whereas a second wave of clones that expanded from day 15 to 37 leaned towards CD4+. SARS-CoV-2 specificity of the second-wave clones peaking on day 37 was not confirmed. Some responding clones were detected in pre-infection memory, which suggested that pre-existing cross-reactive memory T cells had joined the SARS-CoV-2 response. Only a couple of mild cases were covered in the study, and larger cohorts including severe cases with pre-infection samples were considered necessary.

PBMCs were isolated by Ficoll-Paque density gradient centrifugation. The run used an Illumina NovaSeq 6000. cDNA libraries for TCRalpha and TCRbeta were prepared by 5'RACE using constant-segment primers, with sample barcodes and unique molecular identifiers added. Trizol reagent was used to extract RNA from every sample. Library amplification was performed in two PCR steps, and a second sample barcode and Illumina TruSeq adapters were introduced in the second step. Sequencing of libraries was performed on an Illumina NovaSeq with 2 x 150 bp paired-end reads. The paper's data handling went like this. Demultiplexing of reads and collapsing into UMI-guided consensus sequences were performed with migec v1.2.7. Using mixcr v2.1.11, UMI consensuses were aligned to TRA and TRB V and J templates and then assembled into clonotypes. Expanded or contracted clonotypes were those called significant by both edgeR and NoisET, with noise models trained on biological replicates. For edgeR calls, a false discovery rate-adjusted p below 0.01 and a log2 fold-change threshold of 1 were applied. As an exploratory analysis of dynamics, max-normalized trajectories of the 1000 most abundant clonotypes were examined by PCA with hierarchical clustering. Separately sequenced CD4+ and CD8+ repertoires were used to assign a CD4 or CD8 phenotype to each responding clone. TCRdb reprocessed the public reads (quality trimming at Q25 with fastp, clone calling with MiXCR) and kept in-frame beta chains. Records with the same CDR3 protein are collapsed into one entry carrying the most frequent genes and DNA. The V and J calls follow TCRdb's processing rather than the paper's. This sample has 98,000 or so distinct CDR3 sequences in its table, and 15% to 20% of those were observed once. The top ten clones comprise around 5.5% of the sample.

This clonotype was found a few times. The specificity of this receptor is unknown. No much larger clone exists at a distance of one base, and base qualities are not known. V is trimmed back by 5 bases and J by 10 bases, and the junction contains 10 bases that no gene match accounts for. The CDR3 runs 14 residues from the cysteine to the phenylalanine. The CDR3 DNA has 42 bases and is translated from base 1. This receptor was taken from a man aged 18 to 30 who had mild COVID-19 (a few samples of this study predate the infection). The sample titles of this study are shuffled in the database, so cell type and time point are left out; the donor was told from shared clones. The rearrangement joined TRBV12-3 or TRBV12-4 to TRBJ1-1, and 10 junctional nucleotides match TRBD1. The material sequenced was PBMCs or a T cell subset sorted from them (not recorded which). The CDR3 protein sequence reads: CASSGQGEPNLAFF. The DNA is as follows: TGTGCCAGCAGTGGACAGGGGGAGCCTAACCTAGCTTTCTTT.